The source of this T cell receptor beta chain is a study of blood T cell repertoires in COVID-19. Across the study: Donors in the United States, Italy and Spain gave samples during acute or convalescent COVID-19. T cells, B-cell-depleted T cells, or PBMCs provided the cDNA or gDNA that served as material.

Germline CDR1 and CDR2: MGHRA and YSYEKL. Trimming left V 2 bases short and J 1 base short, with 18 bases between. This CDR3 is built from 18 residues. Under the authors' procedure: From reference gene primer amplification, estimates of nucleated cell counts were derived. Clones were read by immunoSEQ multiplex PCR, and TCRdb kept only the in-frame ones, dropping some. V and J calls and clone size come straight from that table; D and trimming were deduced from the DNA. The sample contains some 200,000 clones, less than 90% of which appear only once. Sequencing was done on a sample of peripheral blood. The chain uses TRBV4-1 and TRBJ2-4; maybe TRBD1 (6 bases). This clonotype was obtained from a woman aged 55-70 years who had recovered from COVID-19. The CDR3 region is CASSQPLTGPRAKNIQYF. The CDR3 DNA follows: TGCGCCAGCAGCCAACCCTTAACAGGGCCAAGGGCCAAAAACATTCAGTACTTC.